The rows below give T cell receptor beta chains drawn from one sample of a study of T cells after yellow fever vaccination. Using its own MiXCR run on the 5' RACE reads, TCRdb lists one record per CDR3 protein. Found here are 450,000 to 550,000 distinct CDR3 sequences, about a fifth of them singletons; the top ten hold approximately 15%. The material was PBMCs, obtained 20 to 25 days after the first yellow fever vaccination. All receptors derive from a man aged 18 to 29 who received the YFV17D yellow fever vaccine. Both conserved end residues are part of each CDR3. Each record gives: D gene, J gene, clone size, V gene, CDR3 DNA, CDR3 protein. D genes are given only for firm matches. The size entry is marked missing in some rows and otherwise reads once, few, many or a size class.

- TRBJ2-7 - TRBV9 TGTGCCAGCAGCGTAGCTGGCAGGGTCTACGAGCAGTACTTC CASSVAGRVYEQYF
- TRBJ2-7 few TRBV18 TGTGCCAGCTCACCATCGCAGGGAGGTTACGAGCAGTACTTC CASSPSQGGYEQYF
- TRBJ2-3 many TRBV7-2 TGTGCCAGCAGCTTAGTAGGAAATACGCAGTATTTT CASSLVGNTQYF
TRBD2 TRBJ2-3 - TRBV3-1 TGTGCCAGCAGCCAAGGGATGCGACTAGCGGGGTACACAGATACGCAGTATTTT CASSQGMRLAGYTDTQYF
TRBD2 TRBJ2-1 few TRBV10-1 TGCGCCAGCAGCTCACGGGAAGGACTAGGACACAATGAGCAGTTCTTC CASSSREGLGHNEQFF
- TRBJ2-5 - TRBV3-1 TGTGCCAGCAGCCAAGAACCTGGGGTTGAGACCCAGTACTTC CASSQEPGVETQYF
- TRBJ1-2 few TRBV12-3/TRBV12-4 TGTGCCAGCAGCATCGGGACGGAAACATCCTATGGCTACACCTTC CASSIGTETSYGYTF
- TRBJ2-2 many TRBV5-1 TGCGCCAGCAGCCCCCCGACCTACACGGGGGAGCTGTTTTTT CASSPPTYTGELFF
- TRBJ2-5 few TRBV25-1 TGTGCCAGCAGTGAATATCAGGCAAGGGAGACCCAGTACTTC CASSEYQARETQYF
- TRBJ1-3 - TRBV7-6 TGTGCCAGCAGCTTAGGAAGGTTCTCTGGAAACACCATATATTTT CASSLGRFSGNTIYF